The 12 T cell receptor beta chains presented below share a single source sample, sequenced in a study of neurological immune-mediated disorders. TCRdb fed the 5' RACE reads into MiXCR, producing one record per CDR3 protein. The data show some 46,000 distinct CDR3 sequences, with 3.5% to 5% seen just once and approximately 5.3% held by the top ten. Sequenced input: PBMCs. The receptors shown here come from an older woman with multiple sclerosis.

The J gene is TRBJ2-5, the V gene TRBV24-1, with D perhaps given as TRBD1 or TRBD2 (5 bases each). The V and J ends lost 4 bases and 2 bases respectively, with 16 bases between them. The germline CDR1 and CDR2 sequences are KGHDR and SFDVKD. This CDR3 spans 16 amino acids. The CDR3 sequence is CATSDLTGTEQETQYF. As DNA, the CDR3 is TGTGCCACCAGTGACTTAACCGGGACGGAACAAGAGACCCAGTACTTC.

This clonotype was picked up a small number of times. The DNA of the CDR3 is TGTGCCAGCAGCTCGACTAGCGGGAGGGAGTTCTTC. It specifies CASSSTSGREFF. The gene calls are TRBV7-8 and TRBJ2-1, with 14 nucleotides matching TRBD2. Germline V lookup: CDR1 SGHVS, CDR2 FQNEAQ. The V gene end was trimmed by 4 bases and the J gene end by 14 bases; junction bases not matched to a gene: 1. The CDR3 consists of 12 residues.

The rearrangement links TRBV20-1 to TRBJ1-1; possible D gene TRBD1, 5 bases. This CDR3 has 13 amino acids. Germline V gene lookup returns CDR1 DFQATT and CDR2 SNEGSKA (reference sequence). V was shortened by 0 bases and J by 3 bases, with 8 bases between the two germline ends. The CDR3 sequence is CSARDREDTEAFF. The CDR3 nucleotides are TGCAGTGCTAGAGACAGGGAGGACACTGAAGCTTTCTTT.

This clonotype was recorded many times. This chain uses TRBV20-1 with TRBJ2-1, with 8 bases matching TRBD2. The CDR3 has 13 residues. V shed 5 bases, J shed 5 bases, and the junction held 5 bases outside the gene matches. CDR1 DFQATT and CDR2 SNEGSKA come from the germline V gene (reference sequence). The CDR3 protein is CSAAGLDNNEQFF. The CDR3 DNA sequence: TGCAGTGCTGCGGGACTAGACAACAATGAGCAGTTCTTC.

V and J are TRBV5-5 and TRBJ2-5, with 9 positions matching TRBD2. The length of the CDR3 is 15 residues. After removal of 2 bases from V and 5 bases from J, the junction contained 7 bases not matched to a gene. The germline gives CDR1 SGHKS, CDR2 YYEKEE (reference sequence). The CDR3 loop is CASSFGGGAGETQYF. As DNA, the CDR3 is TGTGCCAGCAGCTTTGGCGGGGGGGCAGGGGAGACCCAGTACTTC.

This clonotype was counted between two and nine times. The chain combines TRBV6-5 with TRBJ1-2; D is uncertain. The CDR3 runs 13 residues. The V gene's germline CDR1 is MNHEY and CDR2 SVGAGI. V gave up 2 bases and J gave up 1 base, with 5 bases separating them. The CDR3 here is CASSYAVNYGYTF. Written as DNA, the CDR3 is TGTGCCAGCAGTTACGCGGTTAACTATGGCTACACCTTC.

This clonotype was found many times. The V call is TRBV7-9, the J call TRBJ1-1; D is undetermined. Germline V CDR1 and CDR2: SEHNR, FQNEAQ (reference sequence). The V and J ends lost 1 base and 4 bases respectively, with 7 bases between them. The CDR3 runs 13 residues. The CDR3 bases are TGTGCCAGCAGCTTAGAGGCCGGCACTGAAGCTTTCTTT. It translates to CASSLEAGTEAFF.

This clonotype appeared many times. The chain employs TRBV7-6 and TRBJ2-5, with unresolved D. Germline assignment: CDR1 SGHVS and CDR2 FNYEAQ. This CDR3 spans 12 amino acids. Trimming pared 5 bases from V and 4 bases from J, leaving 8 bases between. The CDR3 DNA sequence: TGTGCCAGCAGCAGGCGGAGAGAGACCCAGTACTTC. Encoded protein: CASSRRRETQYF.

There are many counts of this clonotype. CDR3 nucleotides: TGTGCCAGCAGCTTAGTGGGGGAAAGCACAGATACGCAGTATTTT. Its protein product is CASSLVGESTDTQYF. This chain links TRBV7-2 with TRBJ2-3, with D tentatively TRBD1 or TRBD2 (5 bases each). Trimming removed 1 base at V and 0 bases at J, with 8 bases between. The CDR3 is 15 residues long. CDR1 SGHTA and CDR2 FQGNSA come from the germline V gene.

This clonotype was counted many times. V usage is TRBV30 and J usage is TRBJ2-7, with 12 bases that match TRBD2. The CDR3 covers 16 residues. The germline V gene has CDR1 GTSNPN and CDR2 SVGIG (reference sequence). The V gene end was trimmed by 2 bases and the J gene end by 6 bases; junction bases not matched to a gene: 11. CDR3 sequence: CAWSPHSSGRACEQYV. CDR3 nucleotides: TGTGCCTGGAGTCCTCACTCTAGCGGGAGGGCGTGCGAGCAGTACGTC.

The rearrangement joins TRBV12-3 or TRBV12-4 to TRBJ2-3; 10 positions match TRBD2. The CDR3 spans 16 residues. The J segment lost 5 bases and the V segment lost 6 bases, leaving 11 bases of the junction unmatched. CDR3 protein: CASSQRRLAGEDTQYF. The CDR3 nucleotides read TGTGCCAGCAGCCAGAGGCGGCTAGCGGGAGAAGATACGCAGTATTTT.

This clonotype occurred many times. The chain combines TRBV4-1 with TRBJ1-6, with unresolved D. The CDR3 runs 16 residues. Germline V gene lookup returns CDR1 MGHRA and CDR2 YSYEKL. V was cut by 0 bases and J by 3 bases, with 9 bases left in between. CDR3 DNA sequence: TGCGCCAGCAGCCAAGATCCCAGGTTCTATAATTCACCCCTCCACTTT. Protein: CASSQDPRFYNSPLHF.